A selection of T cell receptor beta chains follows, all from one sample in a study of cytomegalovirus exposure and HLA in healthy donors. Some clones are missing from TCRdb's copy, which holds only in-frame ones; the method was immunoSEQ multiplex PCR. The data contain about 100,000 clones, around 83% of them singletons. Sample: PBMCs. All receptors come from a woman in her late teens or twenties in good health and CMV-seronegative. CDR3s include the opening cysteine and the closing phenylalanine or tryptophan. The D gene is left open where the match is weak. The size entry is marked missing in some rows and otherwise reads once, few, many or a size class.

.,TRBD1,TRBV28,TRBJ2-7,TGTGCCAGCAGTTTTCTGCAAGGGGGCGGTAAGGGCGAGCAGTACTTC,CASSFLQGGGKGEQYF
.,TRBD1,TRBV7-9,TRBJ2-7,TGTTCCAGCAGCTTACTATCGGGACAGGGCCACGAGCAGTACTTC,CSSSLLSGQGHEQYF
.,TRBD1,TRBV11-3,TRBJ2-3,TGTGCCAGCAGCTTAGGACAGGGCGCAGATACGCAGTATTTT,CASSLGQGADTQYF
.,.,TRBV28,TRBJ1-6,TGTGCCAGCGGAGGGGACGGACGGCGGATTCAGCCCCACTTT,CASGGDGRRIQPHF
.,TRBD2,TRBV7-2,TRBJ2-7,TGTGCCAGCAGCTCGCCCCGCGGGGGAGCCCTCTACGAGCAGTACTTC,CASSSPRGGALYEQYF
.,.,TRBV30,TRBJ2-7,TGTGCCTGGAAATACCGACTGGACGAGCAGTACTTC,CAWKYRLDEQYF
.,TRBD1,TRBV5-5,TRBJ2-7,TGTGCCAGCAGCTATACTCGGACAGGAACGTTGAGCTCCTACGAGCAGTACTTC,CASSYTRTGTLSSYEQYF
once,TRBD1,TRBV5-1,TRBJ2-3,TGCGCCAGCGCCTGGGACAGCCCGGATCCTAGCACAGATACGCAGTATTTT,CASAWDSPDPSTDTQYF
once,TRBD2,TRBV4-1,TRBJ2-1,TGCGCCAGCAGCCAAGTGGGGGGGGCCTACAATGAGCAGTTCTTC,CASSQVGGAYNEQFF
.,.,TRBV7-2,TRBJ2-1,TGTGCCAGCAGCTTAGGGCAGGCGAGCTCCTACAATGAGCAGTTCTTC,CASSLGQASSYNEQFF
.,.,TRBV28,TRBJ1-2,TGTGCCAGCACCCCCGGAGGTAACTATGGCTACACCTTC,CASTPGGNYGYTF
.,.,TRBV6-4,TRBJ2-3,TGTGCCAGCAGTGCCGGGACATCTAGCACAGATACGCAGTATTTT,CASSAGTSSTDTQYF
.,TRBD1,TRBV30,TRBJ1-2,TGTGCCTGGACCCCTGACAGGGGAAGCTATGGCTACACCTTC,CAWTPDRGSYGYTF
.,.,TRBV2,TRBJ1-3,TGTGCCAGCAGTGTTTGGGTCGGGGGGCAAGGAAACACCATATATTTT,CASSVWVGGQGNTIYF
.,.,TRBV6-6,TRBJ2-7,TGTGCCAGCAGTTACTCGAAACAGGGTCGCGAGCAGTACTTC,CASSYSKQGREQYF
.,TRBD1,TRBV4-1,TRBJ1-2,TGCGCCAGCAGCCAAGCGGGACAGGGATATGGCTACACCTTC,CASSQAGQGYGYTF
.,.,TRBV2,TRBJ2-1,TGTGCCAGCAGTTCGGGAACAGTCGGATCCTACAATGAGCAGTTCTTC,CASSSGTVGSYNEQFF
.,TRBD2,TRBV5-1,TRBJ2-3,TGCGCCAGCAGCCCGGGGGGACCCCAGGGAGATACGCAGTATTTT,CASSPGGPQGDTQYF
.,.,TRBV11-3,TRBJ1-1,TGTGCCAGCAGCTTACCTCCACCCATCCCTATATTGAGCACTGAAGCTTTCTTT,CASSLPPPIPILSTEAFF
.,.,TRBV7-8,TRBJ1-2,TGTGCCAGCAGCGTCCAGGGGAGAGAAGGCTACACCTTC,CASSVQGREGYTF
.,.,TRBV15,TRBJ1-2,TGTGCCACCAGCAGAGATCGGGCTGGGGGCGGCTACACCTTC,CATSRDRAGGGYTF